This TCR beta chain was identified in a study of CD8+CD57+ T cells in acquired aplastic anemia. The wider study: DNA from sorted CD4+ and CD8+ cells averaged approximately 2.9 ug. Study observations and caveats: Between patients and controls, some 31 CD8+ CDR3 sequences were found in common.

Both TCR beta VDJ combination and CDR3 sequence profiling were carried out. Genomic DNA was the template for this profiling. TCRdb fed the reads into MiXCR, producing one record per CDR3 protein. This sample has 150,000 to 200,000 distinct CDR3 sequences, with 55% to 80% found just once. Trimming left V 0 bases short and J 0 bases short, with 9 bases between. This CDR3 has 15 amino acids. Germline assignment: CDR1 LNHNV and CDR2 YYDKDF (reference sequence). As concerns this clonotype: Antigen unknown.

The clonotype was recovered from a human donor in good health. The chain combines TRBV15 with TRBJ2-7, with TRBD1 as a possible D gene (5 bases). Material: sorted CD4+, CD8+, or CD8+CD57+ T cells (not recorded which) from PBMCs. The chain's CDR3 is CATSREGLSSYEQYF. The CDR3 DNA reads as TGTGCCACCAGCAGAGAGGGGCTAAGCTCCTACGAGCAGTACTTC.